This T cell receptor (beta chain) was profiled in a study of T cells in narcolepsy. A remark on this clone: The antigen remains undetermined.

Some clones are missing from TCRdb's copy, which holds only in-frame ones; the method was immunoSEQ multiplex PCR. The table records around 35,000 clones, 80% of them present only once. Study-wide results and limits: Autoreactive HCRT-specific and TRIB2-specific clonotypes were marked in same-patient CSF-versus-blood CD4+ comparisons.

This CDR3 region has 13 residues. V was shortened by 4 bases and J by 2 bases, with 8 bases between the two germline ends. Germline CDR1 is KGHSH and CDR2 is LQKENI. The source is a human donor in good health. The V call is TRBV18, the J call TRBJ2-5; D gene ambiguous. The specimen was memory (CD45RA-) CD4+ T cells from blood. The CDR3 region has the DNA TGTGCCAGCTCACTAGGATCGCAAGAGACCCAGTACTTC. Its translation: CASSLGSQETQYF.